A selection of T cell receptor beta chains follows, all from one sample in a study of CD8 T cells in Susac syndrome. TCRdb re-analysed the immunoSEQ multiplex PCR reads in MiXCR, keeping a single row per CDR3 protein. The sample includes 350,000 to 550,000 distinct CDR3 sequences, approximately 85% of them seen just once. The specimen was CD8+ T cells from PBMCs. These TCRs come from a human donor with multiple sclerosis. Each CDR3 is given with its conserved first and last residue. The D gene is left open where the match is weak. Size is omitted from some rows. Given values are once, few, many or a class for expanded clones.

TRBV6-2/TRBV6-3	NA	TRBJ2-7	NA	TGTGCCAGCAGTTACTCTCGTCGGACAGCGAACTCCTACGAGCAGTACTTC	CASSYSRRTANSYEQYF
TRBV4-2	NA	TRBJ2-1	NA	TGTGCCAGCAGCCAAGAAAGCAGGACAGCGACTATCAATGAGCAGTTCTTC	CASSQESRTATINEQFF
TRBV6-1	NA	TRBJ1-5	few	TGTGCCAGCGCGGGTCTAGGGGTGGGACAGCCCCAGCATTTT	CASAGLGVGQPQHF
TRBV24-1	NA	TRBJ2-2	NA	TGTGCCACCAGTGATTCTTGGACGGTGAACACCGGGGAGCTGTTTTTT	CATSDSWTVNTGELFF
TRBV5-1	TRBD1	TRBJ2-7	few	TGCGCCAGCAGCTTTGGAAACCCGACAGGGGCCTACGAGCAGTACTTC	CASSFGNPTGAYEQYF
TRBV5-1	TRBD2	TRBJ2-7	NA	TGCGCCAGCAGCCCGACTAGCGGGCCCGACTACGAGCAGTACTTC	CASSPTSGPDYEQYF
TRBV5-1	TRBD1	TRBJ1-2	NA	TGCGCCAGCAGTACCGGGACAGGGGATGATGGCTACACCTTC	CASSTGTGDDGYTF
TRBV4-1	TRBD2	TRBJ2-3	NA	TGCGCCAGCAGCCAAGGAGGAGTAGCGGGACCCACAGATACGCAGTATTTT	CASSQGGVAGPTDTQYF
TRBV15	NA	TRBJ1-1	NA	TGTGCCACCAGCGGTTGGGATTCGACGGGGGACACTGAAGCTTTCTTT	CATSGWDSTGDTEAFF
TRBV25-1	NA	TRBJ2-7	few	TGTGCCAGCAGTGAGTTATCGAGGGGATTCTCCTACGAGCAGTACTTC	CASSELSRGFSYEQYF
TRBV29-1	TRBD1	TRBJ2-7	NA	TGCAGCGTAACCGGGACAGGACACGAGCAGTACTTC	CSVTGTGHEQYF
TRBV4-1	NA	TRBJ2-2	few	TGCGCCAGCAGCCAAGAGGGCGGGGAGCTGTTTTTT	CASSQEGGELFF
TRBV5-1	NA	TRBJ1-5	NA	TGCGCCAGCAGACCCTATCCTCTCAGCAATCAGCCCCAGCATTTT	CASRPYPLSNQPQHF
TRBV6-6	NA	TRBJ1-2	NA	TGTGCCAGCAGTTCAGGGACCTTGGACAACTATGGCTACACCTTC	CASSSGTLDNYGYTF
TRBV11-2	NA	TRBJ2-5	NA	TGTGCCAGCAGCCCTGTGGAGGTTCGGGGTTCAGAGACCCAGTACTTC	CASSPVEVRGSETQYF
TRBV2	NA	TRBJ2-3	NA	TGTGCCAGCAGTGACGGTGTCGGGCCTAGCACAGATACGCAGTATTTT	CASSDGVGPSTDTQYF
TRBV9	TRBD2	TRBJ2-1	once	TGTGCCAGCAGCACTACTAGCGGGGACTTTGAGCAGTTCTTC	CASSTTSGDFEQFF
TRBV29-1	NA	TRBJ2-6	NA	TGCAGCGTTAATATGGTGGATGTCCACTCTGGGGCCAACGTCCTGACTTTC	CSVNMVDVHSGANVLTF
TRBV6-1	NA	TRBJ2-3	NA	TGTGCCAGCAGGGGAGAGGGGGGGGACGGGCCAGATACGCAGTATTTT	CASRGEGGDGPDTQYF
TRBV4-1	TRBD2	TRBJ2-3	NA	TGCGCCAGCAGCCAAGATGGAGAGGGAGGGCCCTCAGATACGCAGTATTTT	CASSQDGEGGPSDTQYF
TRBV5-4	TRBD1	TRBJ1-2	NA	TGTGCCAGCAGCACAGACAGGGCCGGCTATGGCTACACCTTC	CASSTDRAGYGYTF
TRBV4-1	NA	TRBJ2-5	NA	TGCGCCAGCAGCCAAGCCGCGACGCCTCAAGAGACCCAGTACTTC	CASSQAATPQETQYF
TRBV2	NA	TRBJ2-1	NA	TGTGCCATTGAGCCAGATAGTTTAAGTACGGGGCTAGGTGAGCAGTTCTTC	CAIEPDSLSTGLGEQFF
TRBV29-1	NA	TRBJ2-3	NA	TGCAGCGCTAGACAGAGCACAGATACGCAGTATTTT	CSARQSTDTQYF
TRBV20-1	NA	TRBJ2-7	few	TGCAGTGCTAGGGGCGGCACCTCCTACGAGCAGTACTTC	CSARGGTSYEQYF
TRBV4-1	NA	TRBJ1-4	NA	TGCGCCAGCAGCCAAGTATGGGCAGACGAAAATGAAAAACTGTTTTTT	CASSQVWADENEKLFF
TRBV4-1	TRBD2	TRBJ2-2	NA	TGCGCCAGCAGCCAAAAAGTAGCGGGAGTAGCCGGGGAGCTGTTTTTT	CASSQKVAGVAGELFF
TRBV7-2	NA	TRBJ2-2	few	TGTGCCAGCAGCTTAACTACGAGCGGGGAGCTGTTTTTT	CASSLTTSGELFF
TRBV15	NA	TRBJ2-1	NA	TGTGCCACCAGCAGAGAGGAGCGGGTTTCCTACAATGAGAAGTTCTTC	CATSREERVSYNEKFF
TRBV6-5	NA	TRBJ2-2	NA	TGTGCCAGCAGTTACATTTCCACCGGGGAGCTGTTTTTT	CASSYISTGELFF
TRBV2	NA	TRBJ2-1	NA	TGTGCCAGCAGTGAACCCGTAGGGCTAGCGCGGAATGAGCAGTTCTTC	CASSEPVGLARNEQFF